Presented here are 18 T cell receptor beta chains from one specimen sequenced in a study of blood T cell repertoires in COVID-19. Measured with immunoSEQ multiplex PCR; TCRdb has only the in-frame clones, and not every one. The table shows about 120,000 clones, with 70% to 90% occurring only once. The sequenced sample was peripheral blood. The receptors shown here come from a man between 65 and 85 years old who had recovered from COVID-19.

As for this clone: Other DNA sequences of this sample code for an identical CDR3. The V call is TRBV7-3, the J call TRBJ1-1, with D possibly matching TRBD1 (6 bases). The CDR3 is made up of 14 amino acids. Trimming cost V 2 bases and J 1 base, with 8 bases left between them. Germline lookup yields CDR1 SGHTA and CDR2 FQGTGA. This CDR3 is CASSLGGENTEAFF. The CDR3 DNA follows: TGTGCCAGCAGCTTAGGGGGCGAGAACACTGAAGCTTTCTTT.

Here the CDR3 reads CASSPTTSGRPDTQYF. The CDR3 bases are TGTGCCAGCTCACCCACGACTAGCGGGAGACCGGATACGCAGTATTTT. The genes are TRBV18 and TRBJ2-3; 12 positions match TRBD2. The CDR3 is 16 residues long. Germline CDR1 and CDR2: KGHSH and LQKENI. V lost 3 bases, J lost 6 bases, and 7 bases stayed unmatched.

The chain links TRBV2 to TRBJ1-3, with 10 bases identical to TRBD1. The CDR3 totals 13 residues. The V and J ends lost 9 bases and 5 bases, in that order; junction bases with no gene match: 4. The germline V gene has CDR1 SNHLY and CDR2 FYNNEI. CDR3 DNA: TGTGCCAGACCGGGACAGGGGAGAAACACCATATATTTT. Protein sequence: CARPGQGRNTIYF.

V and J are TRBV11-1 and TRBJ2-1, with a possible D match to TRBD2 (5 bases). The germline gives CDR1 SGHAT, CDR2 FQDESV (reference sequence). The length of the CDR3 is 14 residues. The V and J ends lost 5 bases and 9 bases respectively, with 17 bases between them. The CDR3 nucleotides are TGTGCCAGCAGCCCCCTTGGGAGTGTTTCTGAGCAGTTCTTC. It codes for CASSPLGSVSEQFF. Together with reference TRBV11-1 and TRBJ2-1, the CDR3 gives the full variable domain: EAEVAQSPRYKITEKSQAVAFWCDPISGHATLYWYRQILGQGPELLVQFQDESVVDDSQLPKDRFSAERLKGVDSTLKIQPAELGDSAMYLCASSPLGSVSEQFFGPGTRLTVL.

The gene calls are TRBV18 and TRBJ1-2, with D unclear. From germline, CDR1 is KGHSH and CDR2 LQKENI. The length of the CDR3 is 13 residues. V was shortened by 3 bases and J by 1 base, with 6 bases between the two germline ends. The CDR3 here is CASSPPVNYGYTF. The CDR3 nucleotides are TGTGCCAGCTCACCCCCCGTTAACTATGGCTACACCTTC.

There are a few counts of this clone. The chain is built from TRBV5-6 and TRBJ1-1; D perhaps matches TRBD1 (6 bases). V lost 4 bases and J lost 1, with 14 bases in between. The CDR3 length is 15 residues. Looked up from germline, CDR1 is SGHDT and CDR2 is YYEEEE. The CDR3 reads CASSPLGQPNTEAFF. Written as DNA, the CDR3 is TGTGCCAGCAGCCCCCTCGGACAGCCGAACACTGAAGCTTTCTTT.

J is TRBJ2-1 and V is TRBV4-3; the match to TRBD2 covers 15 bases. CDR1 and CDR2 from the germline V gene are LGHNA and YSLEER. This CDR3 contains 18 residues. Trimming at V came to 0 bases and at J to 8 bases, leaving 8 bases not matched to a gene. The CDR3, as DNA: TGCGCCAGCAGCCAAGAGCGCCCAGGACTAGCGGGAGGGTATGAGCAGTTCTTC. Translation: CASSQERPGLAGGYEQFF.

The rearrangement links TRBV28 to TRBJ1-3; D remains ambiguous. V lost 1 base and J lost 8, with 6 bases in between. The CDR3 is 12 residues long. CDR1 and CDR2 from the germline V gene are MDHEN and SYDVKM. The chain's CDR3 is CASSLYEDTIYF. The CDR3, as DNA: TGTGCCAGCAGTTTATACGAGGACACCATATATTTT.

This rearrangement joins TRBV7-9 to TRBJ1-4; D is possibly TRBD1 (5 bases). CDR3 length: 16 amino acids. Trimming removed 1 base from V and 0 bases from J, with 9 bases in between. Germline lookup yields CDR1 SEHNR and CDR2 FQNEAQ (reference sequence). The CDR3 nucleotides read TGTGCCAGCAGCTTAGGGACGGGGGCAACTAATGAAAAACTGTTTTTT. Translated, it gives CASSLGTGATNEKLFF.

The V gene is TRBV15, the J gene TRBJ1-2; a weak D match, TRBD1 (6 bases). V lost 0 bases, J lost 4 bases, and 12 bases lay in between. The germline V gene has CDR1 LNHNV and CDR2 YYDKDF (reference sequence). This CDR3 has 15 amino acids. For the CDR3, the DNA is TGTGCCACCAGCAGAGATAAGGGGGAGCGCTATGGCTACACCTTC. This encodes CATSRDKGERYGYTF.

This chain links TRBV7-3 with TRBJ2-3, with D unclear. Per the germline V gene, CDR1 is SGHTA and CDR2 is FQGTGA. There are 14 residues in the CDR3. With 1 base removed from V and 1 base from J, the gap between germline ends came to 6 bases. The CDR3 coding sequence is TGTGCCAGCAGCTTAAGTCAGGGCACAGATACGCAGTATTTT. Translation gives CASSLSQGTDTQYF.

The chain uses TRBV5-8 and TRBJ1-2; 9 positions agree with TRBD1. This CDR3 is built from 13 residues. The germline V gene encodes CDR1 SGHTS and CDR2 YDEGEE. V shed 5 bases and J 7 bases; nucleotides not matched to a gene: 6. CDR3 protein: CASRRDRDSGYTF. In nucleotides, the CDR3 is TGTGCCAGCAGGCGGGACAGGGATTCTGGCTACACCTTC. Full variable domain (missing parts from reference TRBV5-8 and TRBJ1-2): EAGVTQSPTHLIKTRGQQATLRCSPISGHTSVYWYQQALGLGLQFLLWYDEGEERNRGNFPPRFSGRQFPNYSSELNVNALELEDSALYLCASRRDRDSGYTFGSGTRLTVV.

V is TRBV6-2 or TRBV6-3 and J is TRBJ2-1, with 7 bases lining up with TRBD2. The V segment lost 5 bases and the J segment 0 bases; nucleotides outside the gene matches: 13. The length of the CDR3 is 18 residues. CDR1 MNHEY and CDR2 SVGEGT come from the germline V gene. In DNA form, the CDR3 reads TGTGCCAGCAGTCAAAGGGACTACCTCCGGGCCTCCTACAATGAGCAGTTCTTC. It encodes CASSQRDYLRASYNEQFF.

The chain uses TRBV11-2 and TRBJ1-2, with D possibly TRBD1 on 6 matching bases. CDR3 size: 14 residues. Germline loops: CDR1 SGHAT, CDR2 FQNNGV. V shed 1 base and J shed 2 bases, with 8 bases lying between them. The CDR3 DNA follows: TGTGCCAGCAGCTTAGCACAGGGAAACTATGGCTACACCTTC. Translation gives CASSLAQGNYGYTF.

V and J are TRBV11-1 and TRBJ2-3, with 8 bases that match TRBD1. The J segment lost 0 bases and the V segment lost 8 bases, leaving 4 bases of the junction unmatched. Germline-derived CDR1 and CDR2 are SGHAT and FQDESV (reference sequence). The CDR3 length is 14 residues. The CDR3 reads CASSDRGSTDTQYF. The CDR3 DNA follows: TGTGCCAGCTCTGACAGGGGAAGCACAGATACGCAGTATTTT.

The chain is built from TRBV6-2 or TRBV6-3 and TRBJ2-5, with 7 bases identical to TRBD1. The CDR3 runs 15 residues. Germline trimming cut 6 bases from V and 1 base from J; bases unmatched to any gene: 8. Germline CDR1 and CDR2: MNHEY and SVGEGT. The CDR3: CASSTPGQIQETQYF. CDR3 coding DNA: TGTGCCAGCAGCACCCCGGGACAGATCCAAGAGACCCAGTACTTC.

CDR3 loop: CASSYEAEGNQPQHF. In nucleotides, the CDR3 is TGTGCCAGCAGTTACGAGGCGGAGGGCAATCAGCCCCAGCATTTT. The chain is built from TRBV6-6 and TRBJ1-5, with unresolved D. Germline V CDR1 and CDR2: MNHNY, SVGAGI (reference sequence). The CDR3 totals 15 residues. The germline V and J ends were trimmed by 2 bases and 2 bases, with 10 bases remaining between them.

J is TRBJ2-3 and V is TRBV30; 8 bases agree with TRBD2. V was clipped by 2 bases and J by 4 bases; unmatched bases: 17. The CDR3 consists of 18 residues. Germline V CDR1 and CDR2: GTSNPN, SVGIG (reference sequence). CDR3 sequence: CAWSMGRGGSKGPDTQYF. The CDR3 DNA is TGTGCCTGGAGTATGGGACGGGGGGGATCGAAGGGCCCAGATACGCAGTATTTT.